This TCR beta chain is from a study of chemoradiotherapy in HPV16-positive cancers. Germline V gene sequence: CDR1 MNHEY, CDR2 SMNVEV (reference sequence). The CDR3 is 11 residues long. V lost 3 bases, J lost 6 bases, and 6 bases lay in between. This table comes from immunoSEQ multiplex PCR, and its TCRdb copy is limited to in-frame clones, with some not included. The data show around 30,000 clones, 91% seen once. The chain joins TRBV27 to TRBJ2-7; D is possibly TRBD2 (6 bases). This receptor was taken from a human donor with HPV-associated anogenital cancer. The sample in question was blood, obtained from a patient who underwent chemoradiotherapy. The CDR3 coding sequence is TGTGCCAGCAGTTTGGGGGGCGAGCAGTACTTC. Its translation is CASSLGGEQYF.